This is a list of T cell receptor beta chains from one sample in a study of cytomegalovirus exposure and HLA in healthy donors. TCRdb keeps only in-frame clones here, not all; method: immunoSEQ multiplex PCR. The data show 50,000 to 65,000 clones, 85% to 95% seen once. Sequencing was carried out using PBMCs. These receptors were obtained from a woman between 18 and 29 years old in good health and CMV-seropositive. Each CDR3 is given with its conserved first and last residue.

V gene	J gene	CDR3 protein
TRBV4-2	TRBJ2-7	CASSQGTGSSYEQYF
TRBV5-1	TRBJ2-2	CASSWGFGQGFPGELFF
TRBV6-5	TRBJ1-3	CATQGSGNTIYF
TRBV4-2	TRBJ1-2	CASSQEDLGGYGYTF
TRBV30	TRBJ1-6	CAWSRGDRGPWDGSPLHF
TRBV2	TRBJ2-7	CASSPRQKGGYEQYF
TRBV5-1	TRBJ1-1	CASSLTGLGSTEAFF
TRBV28	TRBJ2-2	CAARRREAGELFF
TRBV30	TRBJ2-5	CAWSAGTGGIQETQYF
TRBV4-1	TRBJ1-2	CASSQLFGTESYNYGYTF
TRBV7-2	TRBJ2-7	CASSRTGQVSFEQYF
TRBV28	TRBJ2-5	CASSLRLASQTQYF
TRBV29-1	TRBJ2-7	CSVGDTSYEQYF
TRBV30	TRBJ1-2	CAWSNHPDRSGGYTF
TRBV5-1	TRBJ1-1	CASRDQQGMNTEAFF
TRBV19	TRBJ1-3	CASSATVAGNTIYF
TRBV7-3	TRBJ2-7	CASSLRDNSYEQYF
TRBV27	TRBJ2-7	CASRDGQYEQYF
TRBV5-8	TRBJ2-3	CASSLGVAGTTDTQYF
TRBV2	TRBJ1-6	CAGSREENSPLHF
TRBV10-3	TRBJ2-7	CAISDSSAPAAYEQYF
TRBV4-2	TRBJ2-7	CASSRGPSGGLSYEQYF